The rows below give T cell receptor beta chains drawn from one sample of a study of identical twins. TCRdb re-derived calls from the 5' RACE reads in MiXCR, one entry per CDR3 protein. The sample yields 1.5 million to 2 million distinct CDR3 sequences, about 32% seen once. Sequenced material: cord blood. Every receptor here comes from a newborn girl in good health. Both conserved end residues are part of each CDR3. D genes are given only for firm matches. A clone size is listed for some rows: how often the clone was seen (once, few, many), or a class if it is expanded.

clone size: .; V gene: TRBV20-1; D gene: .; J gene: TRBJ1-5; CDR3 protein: CSARDRQVGNQPQHF; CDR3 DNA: TGCAGTGCTAGAGATCGGCAGGTCGGCAATCAGCCCCAGCATTTT
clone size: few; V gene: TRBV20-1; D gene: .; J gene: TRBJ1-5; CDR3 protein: CSAIPGAGNQPQHF; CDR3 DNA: TGCAGTGCTATACCAGGGGCAGGTAATCAGCCCCAGCATTTT
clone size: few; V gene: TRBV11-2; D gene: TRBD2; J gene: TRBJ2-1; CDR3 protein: CASTWTSLVRNEQFF; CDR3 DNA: TGTGCCAGCACTTGGACTAGCCTGGTGCGCAATGAGCAGTTCTTC
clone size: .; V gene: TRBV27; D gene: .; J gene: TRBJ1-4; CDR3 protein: CASSLLRTTEPTNEKLFF; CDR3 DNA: TGTGCCAGCAGTCTACTAAGGACCACGGAGCCAACTAATGAAAAACTGTTTTTT
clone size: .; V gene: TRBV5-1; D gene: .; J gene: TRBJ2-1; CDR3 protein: CASSWDSQLGRAQFF; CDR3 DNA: TGCGCCAGCAGCTGGGACTCCCAGTTGGGGAGAGCGCAGTTCTTC
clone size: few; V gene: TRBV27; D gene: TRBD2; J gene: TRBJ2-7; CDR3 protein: CASSFGPPGLAGYYYEQYF; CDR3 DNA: TGTGCCAGCAGTTTTGGGCCCCCGGGACTAGCGGGCTATTACTACGAGCAGTACTTC
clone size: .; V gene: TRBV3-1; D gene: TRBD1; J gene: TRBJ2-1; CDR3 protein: CASSRFRGPTEAFF; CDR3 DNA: TGTGCCAGCAGCCGCTTCAGGGGGCCCACTGAAGCTTTCTTC
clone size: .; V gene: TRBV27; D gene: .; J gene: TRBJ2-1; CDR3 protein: CASSFGLGGWGHNEQFF; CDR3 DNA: TGTGCCAGCAGTTTCGGTCTTGGGGGATGGGGGCACAATGAGCAGTTCTTC
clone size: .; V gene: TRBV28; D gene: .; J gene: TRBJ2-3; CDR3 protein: CASSLFVTLSTDTQYF; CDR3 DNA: TGTGCCAGCAGTTTATTCGTGACCCTGAGCACAGATACGCAGTATTTT
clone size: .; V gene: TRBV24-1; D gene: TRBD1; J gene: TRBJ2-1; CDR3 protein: CATSEGTGHAPTTFF; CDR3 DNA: TGTGCCACCAGTGAAGGGACAGGTCATGCCCCCACGACGTTCTTC
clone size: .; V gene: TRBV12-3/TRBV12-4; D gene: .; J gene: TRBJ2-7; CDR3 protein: CASSPIAEGEQYF; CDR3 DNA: TGTGCCAGCAGCCCTATAGCGGAGGGCGAGCAGTACTTC
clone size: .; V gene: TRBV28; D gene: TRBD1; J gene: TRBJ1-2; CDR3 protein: CASRTGQGHYGYTF; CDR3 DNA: TGTGCCAGCAGGACGGGACAGGGGCACTATGGCTACACCTTC
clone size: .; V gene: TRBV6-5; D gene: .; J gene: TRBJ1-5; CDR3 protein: CASSYSRRVAYSNQPQHF; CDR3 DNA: TGTGCCAGCAGTTACTCGAGGCGGGTGGCGTATAGCAATCAGCCCCAGCATTTT
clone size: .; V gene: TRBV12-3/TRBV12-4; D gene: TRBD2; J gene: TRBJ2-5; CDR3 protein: CASSQRLAGETQYF; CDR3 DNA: TGTGCCAGCAGCCAACGACTAGCTGGGGAGACCCAGTACTTC
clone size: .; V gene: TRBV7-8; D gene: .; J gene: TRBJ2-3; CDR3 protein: CASSTPQGGGTDTQYF; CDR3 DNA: TGTGCCAGCAGCACTCCACAGGGAGGGGGCACAGATACGCAGTATTTT
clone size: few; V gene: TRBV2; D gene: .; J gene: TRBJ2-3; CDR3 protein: CASSLTGAQYF; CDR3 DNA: TGTGCCAGCAGTCTTACTGGGGCGCAGTATTTT
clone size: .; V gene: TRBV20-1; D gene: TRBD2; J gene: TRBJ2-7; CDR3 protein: CSARDPGRGSAYEQYF; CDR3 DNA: TGCAGTGCTAGAGATCCTGGGCGGGGGTCGGCCTACGAGCAGTACTTC
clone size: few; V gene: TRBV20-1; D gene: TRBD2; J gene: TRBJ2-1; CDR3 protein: CSASKIAGGNEQFF; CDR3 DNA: TGCAGTGCTAGTAAGATAGCGGGCGGAAATGAGCAGTTCTTC
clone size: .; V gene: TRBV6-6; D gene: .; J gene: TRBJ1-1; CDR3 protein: CASSYPTSSGNTEAFF; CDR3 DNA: TGTGCCAGCAGTTACCCGACGAGCTCCGGGAACACTGAAGCTTTCTTT
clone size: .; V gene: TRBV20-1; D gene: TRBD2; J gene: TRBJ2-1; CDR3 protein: CSASRAGAYNEQFF; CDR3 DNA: TGCAGTGCTAGTAGGGCGGGAGCGTACAATGAGCAGTTCTTC
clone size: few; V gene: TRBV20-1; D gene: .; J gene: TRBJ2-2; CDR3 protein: CSASRHSNTGELFF; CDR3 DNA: TGCAGTGCTAGCCGACACTCTAACACCGGGGAGCTGTTTTTT
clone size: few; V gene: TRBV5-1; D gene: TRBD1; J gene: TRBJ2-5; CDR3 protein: CASSLGLTGAETQYF; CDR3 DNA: TGCGCCAGCAGCTTGGGCTTAACAGGGGCAGAGACCCAGTACTTC
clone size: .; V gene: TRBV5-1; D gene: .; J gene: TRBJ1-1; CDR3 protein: CASSTRANTEAFF; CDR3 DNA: TGCGCCAGCAGCACCCGAGCGAACACTGAAGCTTTCTTT
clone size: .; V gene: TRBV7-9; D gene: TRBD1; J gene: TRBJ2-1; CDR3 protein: CASSRQGFETQFF; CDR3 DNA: TGTGCCAGCAGCCGACAGGGGTTCGAGACCCAGTTCTTC
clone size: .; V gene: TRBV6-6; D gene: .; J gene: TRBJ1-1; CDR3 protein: CASSYAQQVGDEAFF; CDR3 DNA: TGTGCCAGCAGTTACGCCCAACAAGTCGGGGATGAAGCTTTCTTT
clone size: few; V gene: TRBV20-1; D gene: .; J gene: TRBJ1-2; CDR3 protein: CSARDARGYGYTF; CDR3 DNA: TGCAGTGCTAGAGATGCGAGGGGCTATGGCTACACCTTC
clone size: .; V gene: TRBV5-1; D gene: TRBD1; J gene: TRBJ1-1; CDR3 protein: CASSLVPHRGGMNTEAFF; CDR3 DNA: TGCGCCAGCAGCTTGGTTCCCCACAGGGGCGGTATGAACACTGAAGCTTTCTTT
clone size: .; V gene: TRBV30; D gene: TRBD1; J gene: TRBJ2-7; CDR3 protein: CAWSWTGGYEQYF; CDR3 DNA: TGTGCCTGGAGTTGGACAGGGGGCTACGAGCAGTACTTC
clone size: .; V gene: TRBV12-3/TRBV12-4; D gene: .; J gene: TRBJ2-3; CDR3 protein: CASSETGVRGNTQYF; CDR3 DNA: TGTGCCAGCAGTGAGACTGGGGTTAGAGGGAATACGCAGTATTTT
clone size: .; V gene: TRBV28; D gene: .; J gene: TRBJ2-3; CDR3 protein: CASSTFLALTTDTQYF; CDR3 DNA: TGCGCCAGCAGCACATTCCTAGCGTTAACCACAGATACGCAGTATTTT
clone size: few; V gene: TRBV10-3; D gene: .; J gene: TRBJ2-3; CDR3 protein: CAISSDPRTDTQYF; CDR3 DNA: TGTGCCATCAGCTCGGACCCACGCACAGATACGCAGTATTTT
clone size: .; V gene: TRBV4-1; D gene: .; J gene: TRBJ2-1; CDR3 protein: CASSQDRREPYNEQFF; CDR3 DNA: TGCGCCAGCAGCCAAGATCGGAGGGAACCCTACAATGAGCAGTTCTTC
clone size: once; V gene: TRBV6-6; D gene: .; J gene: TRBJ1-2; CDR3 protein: CASVRGANYGHTF; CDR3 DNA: TGTGCCAGCGTAAGGGGAGCTAACTATGGCCACACCTTC
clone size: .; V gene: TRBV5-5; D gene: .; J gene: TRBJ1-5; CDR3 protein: CASSFRWGENQPQHF; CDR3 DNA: TGTGCCAGCAGCTTTCGATGGGGTGAGAATCAGCCCCAGCATTTT
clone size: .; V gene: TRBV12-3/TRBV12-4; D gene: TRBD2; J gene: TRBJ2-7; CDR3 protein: CASTGASGSNEQYF; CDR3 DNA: TGTGCCAGCACCGGGGCTAGCGGGAGCAATGAGCAGTACTTC
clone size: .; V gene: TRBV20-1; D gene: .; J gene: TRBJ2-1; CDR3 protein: CSAPVGTFYNERFF; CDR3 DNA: TGCAGTGCTCCCGTCGGGACTTTCTACAATGAGCGGTTCTTC
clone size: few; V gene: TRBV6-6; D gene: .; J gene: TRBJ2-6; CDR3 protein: CASSYLTGRIGANVLTF; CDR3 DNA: TGTGCCAGCAGTTACCTTACAGGGCGGATTGGGGCCAACGTCCTGACTTTC
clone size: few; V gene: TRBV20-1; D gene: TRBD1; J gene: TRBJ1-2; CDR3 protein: CSASFRDRLYGYTF; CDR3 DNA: TGCAGTGCTAGTTTTAGGGACAGACTCTATGGCTACACCTTC
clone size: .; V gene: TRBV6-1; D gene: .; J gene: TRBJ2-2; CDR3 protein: CASTLRRAGNTGELFF; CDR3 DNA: TGTGCCAGCACCTTGAGAAGGGCGGGTAACACCGGGGAGCTGTTTTTT
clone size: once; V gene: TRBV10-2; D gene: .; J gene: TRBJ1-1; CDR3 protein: CASSSLRAAEAFF; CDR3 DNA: TGCGCCAGCAGTTCCCTGAGGGCCGCTGAAGCTTTCTTT
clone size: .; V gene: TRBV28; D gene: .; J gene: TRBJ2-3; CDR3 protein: CASSQIGSTDTQYF; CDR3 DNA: TGTGCCAGCAGCCAGATTGGCAGCACAGATACGCAGTATTTT
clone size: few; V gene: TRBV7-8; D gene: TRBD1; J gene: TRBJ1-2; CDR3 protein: CASSPRDRGKYGYTF; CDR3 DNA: TGTGCCAGCAGCCCCCGGGACAGGGGGAAGTATGGCTACACCTTC
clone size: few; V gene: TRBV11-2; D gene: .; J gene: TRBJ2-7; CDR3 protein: CASSLVTAPQYEQYF; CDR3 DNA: TGTGCCAGCAGCTTAGTGACTGCGCCTCAATACGAGCAGTACTTC
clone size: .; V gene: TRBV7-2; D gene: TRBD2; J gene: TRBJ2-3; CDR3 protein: CASSSRLAGITDTQYF; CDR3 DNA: TGTGCCAGCAGCTCGAGACTAGCGGGTATCACAGATACGCAGTATTTT
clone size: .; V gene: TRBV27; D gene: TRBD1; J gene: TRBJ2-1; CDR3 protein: CASTLTGVDGNEQFF; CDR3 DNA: TGTGCCAGCACCCTGACAGGGGTCGATGGCAATGAGCAGTTCTTC